These 5 T cell receptor beta chains were sequenced from one sample in a study of monozygotic twins with inflammatory bowel disease. TCRdb re-analyzed the 5' RACE reads; it lists each CDR3 protein once, without DNA. The sample's table shows just over 300,000 distinct CDR3 sequences. The specimen sequenced was blood. The source is a human donor with ulcerative colitis or Crohn's disease, or a healthy co-twin of an affected twin (not recorded which).

The chain carries TRBV25-1 and TRBJ2-7; the TCRdb D gene call, TRBD1, has no DNA to confirm it. The CDR3 length is 14 residues. Per germline, CDR1 MGHDK and CDR2 SYGVNS. The CDR3 loop is CASSDDSYYYEQYF.

The chain links TRBV7-8 to TRBJ1-5; TCRdb's D gene call, TRBD1, goes unchecked for lack of DNA. The V gene's germline CDR1 is SGHVS and CDR2 FQNEAQ. The CDR3 consists of 15 residues. CDR3 in amino acids: CASSFWTGIRQPQHF.

The CDR3 protein is CASSRTSGHLSSGANVLTF. The J gene is TRBJ2-6, the V gene TRBV4-3; TCRdb's D call of TRBD1 is untestable without DNA. Looked up from germline, CDR1 is LGHNA and CDR2 is YSLEER. This CDR3 spans 19 amino acids.

This rearrangement joins TRBV5-1 to TRBJ1-2; absent DNA, TCRdb's TRBD1 call cannot be checked. This CDR3 is built from 14 residues. Germline CDR1 and CDR2: SGHRS and YFSETQ. The CDR3 region is CASGAGSLNYGYTF.

The chain combines TRBV7-8 with TRBJ1-1; TCRdb indicates TRBD1, and absent DNA this call remains unverified. Germline values: CDR1 SGHVS, CDR2 FQNEAQ. The CDR3 sequence is 16 residues long. CDR3 loop: CASSPSTGRLNTEAFF.